The T cell receptor beta chain under discussion was sequenced for a study of blood T cell repertoires in COVID-19. Overall study: T cells, B-cell-depleted T cells, or PBMCs supplied cDNA or gDNA.

Seattle patients were enrolled during active infection and followed longitudinally. CDR3 length: 15 residues. The germline gives CDR1 MNHEY, CDR2 SVGAGI. Deletions cut 3 bases from V and 0 bases from J, with 9 bases between. The repertoire was sequenced with immunoSEQ multiplex PCR; TCRdb's copy has only in-frame clones and lacks some. The sample holds fewer than 200,000 clones, about 88% seen once. V usage is TRBV6-5 and J usage is TRBJ1-3, with unresolved D. The source material was peripheral blood. The clonotype comes from a woman aged 55-70 years with COVID-19, enrolled during active disease. The DNA of the CDR3 is TGTGCCAGCAGTTATGGCGGTAACTCTGGAAACACCATATATTTT. The encoded protein is CASSYGGNSGNTIYF.